The T cell receptor (beta chain) under discussion was sequenced for a study of T cell repertoires in cytomegalovirus infection. At the level of the study: As its CMV epitopes, the study selected recently identified HLA-C-restricted and well-studied HLA-B-restricted targets. Study-wide results and caveats: Dominating the ex vivo response were TCR beta clonotypes that were CMV-specific and HLA-C-restricted.

TCRdb used MiXCR to reprocess the reads, holding one entry per CDR3 protein. Of approximately 71,000 distinct CDR3 sequences listed, more than 20% are singletons. CDR1 and CDR2 from the germline V gene are SQVTM and ANQGSEA. The J segment lost 5 bases and the V segment lost 6 bases, leaving 7 bases of the junction unmatched. The CDR3 is made up of 14 amino acids. Remarks on this clonotype: Its antigen is not identified.

The source of this sequence is a human donor in good health (CMV status not recorded). Some clones in this sample may be carry-over from other donors' samples. The chain has TRBV29-1 and TRBJ1-5; 10 bases fit TRBD1. This material consisted of CD8+ T cells from cultured PBMCs, taken from culture after CMV antigen stimulation. CDR3 amino acids: CSVAGTGDDQPQHF. The DNA for the CDR3 is TGCAGCGTCGCGGGGACAGGGGATGATCAGCCCCAGCATTTT.